A single sample gave rise to the 31 T cell receptor beta chains below, sequenced in a study of cytomegalovirus exposure and HLA in healthy donors. Primers for the PCR totalled 60 Vbeta and 13 Jbeta. Profiled with immunoSEQ multiplex PCR; TCRdb holds only in-frame clones, not every one. Of some 150,000 clones in the sample, about three quarters were seen once. Sequencing was performed on PBMCs. The receptors were gathered from a man aged 40-49 years in good health and CMV-seropositive.

The chain uses TRBV29-1 and TRBJ1-1, with TRBD1 matching 7 bases. This CDR3 region has 15 residues. CDR1 is SQVTM, CDR2 ANQGSEA, per germline. V was pared by 0 bases and J by 2 bases, with 6 bases of the junction left unmatched. Here the CDR3 reads CSVEELGQPNTEAFF. The CDR3 DNA reads TGCAGCGTTGAAGAACTGGGACAGCCCAACACTGAAGCTTTCTTT.

The chain carries TRBV11-2 and TRBJ1-1; D perhaps matches TRBD1 (6 bases). In germline, CDR1 is SGHAT, CDR2 FQNNGV. Trimming shortened V by 3 bases and J by 6 bases, and 17 bases separated the two germline ends. The CDR3 totals 15 residues. This chain's CDR3 is CASSFLDRSSSEAFF. CDR3 bases: TGTGCCAGCAGCTTTTTGGACAGATCAAGTTCTGAAGCTTTCTTT.

This clone occurred once. V is TRBV5-4 and J is TRBJ2-5; D perhaps matches TRBD2 (6 bases). The germline V and J ends were trimmed by 0 bases and 1 base, with 16 bases remaining between them. Germline-derived CDR1 and CDR2 are SGHNT and YYREEE (reference sequence). This CDR3 spans 17 amino acids. The chain's CDR3 is CASSLVGRLGSQETQYF. For the CDR3, the DNA is TGTGCCAGCAGCTTGGTGGGACGGCTCGGGAGCCAAGAGACCCAGTACTTC.

The chain couples TRBV29-1 to TRBJ1-1; D is uncertain. This CDR3 is built from 13 residues. V lost 4 bases to trimming and J lost 0 bases, with 9 bases between them. Germline CDR1 and CDR2: SQVTM and ANQGSEA. The CDR3 DNA reads as TGCAGCGTTGGGCGGGCCGTGAACACTGAAGCTTTCTTT. It encodes CSVGRAVNTEAFF. Looking up the rest from reference TRBV29-1 and TRBJ1-1 gives the full variable domain: SAVISQKPSRDICQRGTSLTIQCQVDSQVTMMFWYRQQPGQSLTLIATANQGSEATYESGFVIDKFPISRPNLTFSTLTVSNMSPEDSSIYLCSVGRAVNTEAFFGQGTRLTVV.

The rearrangement uses TRBV5-5 and TRBJ1-4; 7 nucleotides agree with TRBD1. The CDR3 has 14 residues. The V gene's germline CDR1 is SGHKS and CDR2 YYEKEE (reference sequence). Germline trimming cut 4 bases from V and 8 bases from J; bases unmatched to any gene: 8. In nucleotides, the CDR3 is TGTGCCAGCAGCCTAGGGACAGTCGTGGAAAAACTGTTTTTT. This codes for CASSLGTVVEKLFF. Combining the CDR3 with reference TRBV5-5 and TRBJ1-4 gives the whole variable domain DAGVTQSPTHLIKTRGQQVTLRCSPISGHKSVSWYQQVLGQGPQFIFQYYEKEERGRGNFPDRFSARQFPNYSSELNVNALLLGDSALYLCASSLGTVVEKLFFGSGTQLSVL.

The chain uses TRBV5-1 and TRBJ2-5, with 10 bases that match TRBD1. CDR3 size: 16 residues. Per the germline V gene, CDR1 is SGHRS and CDR2 is YFSETQ. Trimming took 0 bases from V and 4 from J; bases not matched to a gene: 6. The CDR3 nucleotides are TGCGCCAGCAGCTTGGCCGGGACAGGGGCTGGAGAGACCCAGTACTTC. As protein: CASSLAGTGAGETQYF.

The chain has TRBV5-1 and TRBJ2-1, with TRBD2 matching 10 bases. The CDR3 covers 15 residues. V shed 1 base, J shed 7 bases, and the junction held 5 bases outside the gene matches. Germline CDR1 is SGHRS and CDR2 is YFSETQ. CDR3 DNA: TGCGCCAGCAGCTTGTCGGGACTAGCGAGGAATGAGCAGTTCTTC. Amino acids: CASSLSGLARNEQFF.

V gene TRBV11-2 combines with J gene TRBJ2-5; the D gene is possibly TRBD2 (5 bases). The V gene's germline CDR1 is SGHAT and CDR2 FQNNGV. This CDR3 region has 15 residues. Trimming shortened V by 3 bases and J by 5 bases, and 16 bases separated the two germline ends. CDR3 nucleotides: TGTGCCAGCAGCTTGACGGGATTTCTACAGGAGACCCAGTACTTC. It translates to CASSLTGFLQETQYF.

This clone was detected a few times. The chain carries TRBV6-1 and TRBJ1-1; 7 nucleotides line up with TRBD1. Germline CDR1 is MNHNS and CDR2 is SASEGT. J was trimmed by 2 bases and V by 6 bases; bases with no gene match: 3. The CDR3 is 13 amino acids. The CDR3 protein is CASRRDSNTEAFF. In DNA form, the CDR3 reads TGTGCCAGCAGGCGGGACAGTAACACTGAAGCTTTCTTT.

CDR3 sequence: CAWSALAGYEQYF. The CDR3 coding sequence is TGTGCCTGGAGTGCTCTAGCGGGATACGAGCAGTACTTC. The chain couples TRBV30 to TRBJ2-7, with 9 bases aligning to TRBD2. Trimming removed 1 base from V and 4 bases from J; junction bases left unmatched: 2. This CDR3 comprises 13 residues. Looked up from germline, CDR1 is GTSNPN and CDR2 is SVGIG (reference sequence).

The count of this clone is one. This chain links TRBV5-6 with TRBJ2-5, with D possibly matching TRBD1 (5 bases). V shed 3 bases and J shed 0 bases, with 18 bases lying between them. This CDR3 spans 17 amino acids. Germline V gene sequence: CDR1 SGHDT, CDR2 YYEEEE. Here the CDR3 reads CASSSPPFDRYQETQYF. The CDR3 coding sequence is TGTGCCAGCAGCTCCCCACCGTTCGACAGATACCAAGAGACCCAGTACTTC.

J is TRBJ2-3 and V is TRBV4-3; D call uncertain. Germline-derived CDR1 and CDR2 are LGHNA and YSLEER. V gave up 0 bases and J gave up 4 bases, with 8 bases separating them. The CDR3 is 14 amino acids. CDR3 in DNA: TGCGCCAGCAGCCAAGAGGTCCACTCAGATACGCAGTATTTT. It codes for CASSQEVHSDTQYF.

V gene TRBV5-1 combines with J gene TRBJ2-3; 7 nucleotides align to TRBD1. Losses at the gene ends were 7 bases for V and 0 bases for J; bases not matched to a gene: 8. Germline V lookup: CDR1 SGHRS, CDR2 YFSETQ. This CDR3 has 15 amino acids. The CDR3 sequence is CASGRTGASTDTQYF. The CDR3 DNA sequence: TGCGCCAGCGGGCGGACAGGTGCTAGCACAGATACGCAGTATTTT.

J is TRBJ2-5 and V is TRBV29-1, with D tentatively TRBD1 (6 bases). TRBJ2-7 explains the end of the DNA better; the J call may be wrong. The CDR3 is 13 amino acids. The germline gives CDR1 SQVTM, CDR2 ANQGSEA. The CDR3 bases are TGCAGCGCCCGGACAGCCGGTCACGGCGAGCAGTACTTC. Its translation: CSARTAGHGEQYF.

The gene calls are TRBV27 and TRBJ1-5, with a tentative D call TRBD1 (6 bases). The germline V gene has CDR1 MNHEY and CDR2 SMNVEV (reference sequence). The germline V and J ends were trimmed by 1 base and 4 bases, with 8 bases remaining between them. The CDR3 length is 14 residues. The CDR3 coding sequence is TGTGCCAGCAGTTTATTAGGGGGAAATCAGCCCCAGCATTTT. It specifies CASSLLGGNQPQHF.

V gene TRBV7-9 combines with J gene TRBJ1-6, with a tentative D call TRBD1 (5 bases). V was cut by 10 bases and J by 5 bases, with 15 bases left in between. The CDR3 extends over 14 amino acids. Germline CDR1 reads SEHNR; CDR2 reads FQNEAQ (reference sequence). The DNA for the CDR3 is TGTGCCATCGCCAGGGAGGTGGATAATTCACCCCTCCACTTT. This translates into CAIAREVDNSPLHF.

The chain employs TRBV29-1 and TRBJ2-7, with D perhaps matching TRBD2 (7 bases). The CDR3 covers 16 residues. In germline, CDR1 is SQVTM, CDR2 ANQGSEA. Trimming took 8 bases from V and 4 from J, leaving 27 bases between them. The CDR3 is CSSLGNVVGGAYEQYF. CDR3 bases: TGCAGCTCCCTTGGGAACGTAGTTGGGGGGGCATACGAGCAGTACTTC.

The rearrangement links TRBV9 to TRBJ2-3; 8 bases map to TRBD2. V shed 3 bases, J shed 3 bases, and the junction held 9 bases outside the gene matches. The CDR3 has 16 residues. Germline CDR1 reads SGDLS; CDR2 reads YYNGEE. In DNA form, the CDR3 reads TGTGCCAGCAGCGGACCCTCCCGCGGGAGGACAGATACGCAGTATTTT. Translation: CASSGPSRGRTDTQYF.

This clone occurred a few times. The sample carries other DNA sequences with the same CDR3. For the CDR3, the DNA is TGCGCCAGCAGCTTGGAAGGGACTAGAAGCACCGGGGAGCTGTTTTTT. Translating gives CASSLEGTRSTGELFF. This chain joins TRBV5-1 and TRBJ2-2; 8 bases line up with TRBD2. From germline, CDR1 is SGHRS and CDR2 YFSETQ. J gave up 4 bases and V 0 bases, and 5 bases lay outside the gene matches. This CDR3 has 16 residues.

This chain links TRBV11-1 with TRBJ2-7; TRBD1 matches at 8 bases. The length of the CDR3 is 13 residues. After removal of 5 bases from V and 5 bases from J, the junction contained 5 bases not matched to a gene. Looked up from germline, CDR1 is SGHAT and CDR2 is FQDESV (reference sequence). CDR3 in amino acids: CASSLRGRDEQYF. The CDR3 nucleotides read TGTGCCAGCAGCCTCAGGGGGCGCGACGAGCAGTACTTC.

J is TRBJ2-5 and V is TRBV6-1, with TRBD2 as a possible D gene (6 bases). Per germline, CDR1 MNHNS and CDR2 SASEGT. Trimming pared 4 bases from V and 5 bases from J, leaving 17 bases between. There are 15 residues in the CDR3. The CDR3 loop reads CASSVTRLGSETQYF. In nucleotides, the CDR3 is TGTGCCAGCAGTGTGACAAGACTAGGCTCGGAGACCCAGTACTTC.

This chain uses TRBV2 with TRBJ1-1; TRBD1 is a possible D gene (5 bases). The germline V and J ends were trimmed by 3 bases and 2 bases, with 16 bases remaining between them. Germline V CDR1 and CDR2: SNHLY, FYNNEI. This CDR3 contains 16 residues. The CDR3 nucleotides are TGTGCCAGCAGTGATGTCGCAGGGTGGGGAAACACTGAAGCTTTCTTT. Protein sequence: CASSDVAGWGNTEAFF. Full variable domain (rest looked up from reference TRBV2 and TRBJ1-1): EPEVTQTPSHQVTQMGQEVILRCVPISNHLYFYWYRQILGQKVEFLVSFYNNEISEKSEIFDDQFSVERPDGSNFTLKIRSTKLEDSAMYFCASSDVAGWGNTEAFFGQGTRLTVV.

This clone turned up a few times. The chain joins TRBV30 to TRBJ2-5; the D is unclear. CDR3 length: 13 residues. Trimming removed 1 base at V and 0 bases at J, with 6 bases between. Germline V gives CDR1 GTSNPN, CDR2 SVGIG (reference sequence). In nucleotides, the CDR3 is TGTGCCTGGAGTGGCCAGTACCAAGAGACCCAGTACTTC. Residues: CAWSGQYQETQYF.

The chain recombines TRBV9 with TRBJ2-1; 14 bases agree with TRBD2. V dropped 0 bases and J dropped 4; count of bases not matched to a gene: 6. Germline lookup yields CDR1 SGDLS and CDR2 YYNGEE. CDR3 length equals 18 residues. In DNA form, the CDR3 reads TGTGCCAGCAGCGTAGTGGGGACTAGCGGGGGCTCTTACAATGAGCAGTTCTTC. This encodes CASSVVGTSGGSYNEQFF.

The chain couples TRBV5-6 to TRBJ2-7; 7 bases are shared with TRBD2. V trimming: 4 bases; J trimming: 0 bases; junction bases outside the gene matches: 4. This CDR3 is built from 14 residues. Germline CDR1 and CDR2: SGHDT and YYEEEE. CDR3 bases: TGTGCCAGCAGCCCTCTAGCGGACTCCTACGAGCAGTACTTC. This gives the protein CASSPLADSYEQYF.

This chain connects TRBV13 to TRBJ2-5; D is possibly TRBD1 (6 bases). The V gene's germline CDR1 is PRHDT and CDR2 FYEKMQ (reference sequence). V was trimmed by 3 bases and J by 2 bases, leaving 10 bases between them. This CDR3 region has 14 residues. The chain's CDR3 is CASSFGTIQETQYF. The CDR3 DNA sequence: TGTGCCAGCAGCTTCGGGACAATTCAAGAGACCCAGTACTTC.

This clone was recorded a few times. The rearrangement links TRBV25-1 to TRBJ2-3, with a tentative D call TRBD2 (6 bases). Looked up from germline, CDR1 is MGHDK and CDR2 is SYGVNS. This CDR3 has 15 amino acids. Deletions cut 8 bases from V and 3 bases from J, with 18 bases between. CDR3 region: CASRGGFPLTDTQYF. CDR3 nucleotides: TGTGCCAGCCGGGGAGGTTTCCCCTTGACAGATACGCAGTATTTT.

The chain couples TRBV6-5 to TRBJ1-2; D gene uncertain. The germline gives CDR1 MNHEY, CDR2 SVGAGI. The CDR3 is 15 residues long. Between the trimmed V and J ends, which lost 4 bases and 4 bases, there was a span of 16 bases. This CDR3 is CASSFTATLVYGYTF. The CDR3 region has the DNA TGTGCCAGCAGTTTCACAGCTACCCTCGTCTATGGCTACACCTTC.

The chain combines TRBV19 with TRBJ2-1, with TRBD2 matching over 10 bases. Germline CDR1 is LNHDA and CDR2 is SQIVND (reference sequence). The CDR3 is 19 residues long. Germline trimming cut 2 bases from V and 7 bases from J; bases unmatched to any gene: 17. The CDR3: CASSIIAGGPRGGQNEQFF. The CDR3 nucleotides are TGTGCCAGTAGTATAATAGCGGGAGGCCCTCGGGGGGGACAGAATGAGCAGTTCTTC.

This clone was observed once. The chain joins TRBV7-6 to TRBJ2-7; D might be TRBD1 (5 bases). This CDR3 region has 14 residues. Germline CDR1 and CDR2: SGHVS and FNYEAQ. Trimming left V 2 bases short and J 2 bases short, with 10 bases between. CDR3 sequence: CASSLSTGPYEQYF. The CDR3 DNA sequence: TGTGCCAGCAGCTTATCTACAGGACCCTACGAGCAGTACTTC.

The chain carries TRBV29-1 and TRBJ2-1; no firm D call. Trimming cost V 0 bases and J 7 bases, with 13 bases left between them. CDR3 size: 14 residues. Germline V gene sequence: CDR1 SQVTM, CDR2 ANQGSEA. Here the CDR3 DNA reads TGCAGCGTTGAAGATCAGCAGACATTAAATGAGCAGTTCTTC. This encodes CSVEDQQTLNEQFF.